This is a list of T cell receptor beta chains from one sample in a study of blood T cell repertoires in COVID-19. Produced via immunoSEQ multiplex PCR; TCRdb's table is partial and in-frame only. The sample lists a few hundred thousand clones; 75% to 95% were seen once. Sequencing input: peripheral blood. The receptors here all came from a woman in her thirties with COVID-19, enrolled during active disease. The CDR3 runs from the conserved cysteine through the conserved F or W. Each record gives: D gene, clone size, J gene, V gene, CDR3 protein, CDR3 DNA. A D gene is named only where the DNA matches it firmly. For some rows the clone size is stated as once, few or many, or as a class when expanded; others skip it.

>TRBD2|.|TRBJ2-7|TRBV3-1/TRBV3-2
CASSQVLASYEQYF
TGTGCCAGCAGCCAAGTACTAGCGTCCTACGAGCAGTACTTC
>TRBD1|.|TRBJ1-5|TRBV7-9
CASSTDREVDQPQHF
TGTGCCAGCAGCACCGACAGGGAGGTTGATCAGCCCCAGCATTTT
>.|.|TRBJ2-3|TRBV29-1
CSWAGSTDTQYF
TGCAGCTGGGCGGGGAGCACAGATACGCAGTATTTT
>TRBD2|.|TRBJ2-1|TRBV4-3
CASSKNEREGNNEQFF
TGCGCCAGCAGCAAAAATGAGCGGGAGGGCAACAATGAGCAGTTCTTC
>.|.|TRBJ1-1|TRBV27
CASSTPLKNTEAFF
TGTGCCAGCAGTACCCCGCTAAAGAACACTGAAGCTTTCTTT
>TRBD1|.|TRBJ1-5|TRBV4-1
CASSQDKGANQPQHF
TGCGCCAGCAGCCAAGATAAGGGGGCCAATCAGCCCCAGCATTTT
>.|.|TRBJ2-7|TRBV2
CASSLGAPYEQYF
TGTGCCAGCAGTCTAGGGGCCCCCTACGAGCAGTACTTC
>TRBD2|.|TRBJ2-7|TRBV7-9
CASSKSIAGGYEQYF
TGTGCCAGCAGCAAATCTATAGCGGGGGGCTACGAGCAGTACTTC
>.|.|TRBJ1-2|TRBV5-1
CASSLAGQRDYGYTF
TGCGCCAGCAGCTTGGCGGGGCAGCGGGACTATGGCTACACCTTC
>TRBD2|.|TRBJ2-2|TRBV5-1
CASSLGTMAGDTGELFF
TGCGCCAGCAGCTTGGGAACGATGGCGGGAGACACCGGGGAGCTGTTTTTT
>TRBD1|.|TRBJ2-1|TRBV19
CASSLPWTGYNEQFF
TGTGCCAGTAGTCTACCTTGGACAGGTTACAATGAGCAGTTCTTC
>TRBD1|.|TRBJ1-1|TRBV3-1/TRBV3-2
CASSRRQGGNTEAFF
TGTGCCAGCAGCCGCCGACAGGGGGGGAACACTGAAGCTTTCTTT
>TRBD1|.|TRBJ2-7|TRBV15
CATSRDMTGGSYEQYF
TGTGCCACCAGCAGAGATATGACAGGGGGGTCCTACGAGCAGTACTTC
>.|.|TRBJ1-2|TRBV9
CASSVDEVYGYTF
TGTGCCAGCAGCGTAGATGAGGTCTATGGCTACACCTTC
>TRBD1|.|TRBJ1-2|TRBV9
CASSGQGWHGYTF
TGTGCCAGCAGCGGACAGGGATGGCATGGCTACACCTTC
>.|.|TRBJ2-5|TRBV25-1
CASSGNLPQETQYF
TGTGCCAGCAGTGGCAACTTACCCCAAGAGACCCAGTACTTC
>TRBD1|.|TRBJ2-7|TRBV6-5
CASSLGQRSSYEQYF
TGTGCCAGCAGCTTGGGACAGAGGAGCTCCTACGAGCAGTACTTC
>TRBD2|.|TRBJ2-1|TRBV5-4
CASSFIGRGYNEQFF
TGTGCCAGCAGCTTTATCGGGAGGGGGTACAATGAGCAGTTCTTC
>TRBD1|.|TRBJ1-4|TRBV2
CASSETRTGGEKLFF
TGTGCCAGCAGTGAAACTCGTACAGGGGGTGAAAAACTGTTTTTT
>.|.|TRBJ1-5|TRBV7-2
CASSPSGDSNQPQHF
TGTGCCAGCAGCCCCTCGGGGGATAGCAATCAGCCCCAGCATTTT
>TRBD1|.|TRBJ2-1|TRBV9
CASSVGQGSSYEQFF
TGTGCCAGCAGCGTAGGACAGGGGAGCAGTTATGAGCAGTTCTTC
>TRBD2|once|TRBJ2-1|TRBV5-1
CASRTSGYNEQFF
TGCGCCAGTCGGACTAGCGGGTACAATGAGCAGTTCTTC
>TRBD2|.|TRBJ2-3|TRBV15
CATSFEGAGGRRDTQYF
TGTGCCACCAGCTTCGAAGGGGCGGGAGGGCGGAGGGATACGCAGTATTTT
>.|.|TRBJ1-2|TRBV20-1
CSASGQTNYGYTF
TGCAGTGCTAGTGGACAGACGAACTATGGCTACACCTTC
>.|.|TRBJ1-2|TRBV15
CATSRDRVQGLTYGYTF
TGTGCCACCAGCAGAGATCGGGTGCAGGGCCTGACCTATGGCTACACCTTC
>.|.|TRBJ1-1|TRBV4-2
CASSRPGRGDEAFF
TGTGCCAGCAGCCGACCGGGACGGGGGGATGAAGCTTTCTTT
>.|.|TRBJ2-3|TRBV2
CASRGFLARTDTQYF
TGTGCCAGCAGGGGGTTCCTAGCCCGCACAGATACGCAGTATTTT
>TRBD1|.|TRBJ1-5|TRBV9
CASSALTGGLHQPQHF
TGTGCCAGCAGCGCACTGACAGGGGGTCTTCATCAGCCCCAGCATTTT
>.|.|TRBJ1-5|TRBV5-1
CASSLGPGSNQPQHF
TGCGCCAGCAGCTTGGGACCGGGGAGCAATCAGCCCCAGCATTTT
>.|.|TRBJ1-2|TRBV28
CASSLSYYGYTF
TGTGCCAGCAGTTTATCGTACTATGGCTACACCTTC
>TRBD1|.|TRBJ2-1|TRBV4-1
CASSQTGGREFF
TGCGCCAGCAGCCAGACAGGGGGTAGGGAGTTCTTC
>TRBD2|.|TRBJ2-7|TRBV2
CASMTGGPYEQYF
TGTGCCAGCATGACGGGAGGTCCCTACGAGCAGTACTTC
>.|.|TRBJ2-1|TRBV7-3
CASSPSSGTGNEQFF
TGTGCCAGCAGCCCCAGTAGCGGGACAGGGAATGAGCAGTTCTTC
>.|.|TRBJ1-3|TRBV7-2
CASRQQGYGNTIYF
TGTGCCAGCAGGCAACAGGGTTACGGAAACACCATATATTTT
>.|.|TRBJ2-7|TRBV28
CASNSGGRYEQYF
TGTGCCAGCAATAGCGGAGGACGCTACGAGCAGTACTTC
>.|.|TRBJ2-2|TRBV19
CASRGVGPGELFF
TGTGCCAGTAGAGGGGTAGGTCCCGGGGAGCTGTTTTTT
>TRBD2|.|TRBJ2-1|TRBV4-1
CASSLGPAGEVNEQFF
TGCGCCAGCAGCCTCGGCCCAGCGGGAGAAGTGAATGAGCAGTTCTTC
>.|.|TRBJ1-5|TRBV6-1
CASSEGSGYQPQHF
TGTGCCAGCAGTGAAGGGTCCGGGTACCAGCCCCAGCATTTT
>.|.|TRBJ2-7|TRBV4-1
CASSQGPGRNEQYF
TGCGCCAGCAGCCAAGGTCCAGGGAGGAACGAGCAGTACTTC
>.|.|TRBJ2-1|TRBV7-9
CASSFEHRSYNEQFF
TGTGCCAGCAGCTTTGAACACCGCTCCTACAATGAGCAGTTCTTC
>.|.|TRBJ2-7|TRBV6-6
CASSYSRSYEQYF
TGTGCCAGCAGTTACAGTAGATCCTACGAGCAGTACTTC
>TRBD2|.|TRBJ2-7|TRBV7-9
CASSFPTSGRTYEQYF
TGTGCCAGCAGCTTCCCCACTAGCGGGAGGACCTACGAGCAGTACTTC
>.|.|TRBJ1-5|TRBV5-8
CASSFHRLDNQPQHF
TGTGCCAGCAGCTTTCATAGACTTGACAATCAGCCCCAGCATTTT
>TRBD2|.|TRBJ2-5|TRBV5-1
CASRGLAGGGQETQYF
TGCGCCAGCAGAGGACTAGCGGGAGGGGGGCAAGAGACCCAGTACTTC
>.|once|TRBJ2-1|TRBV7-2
CASSLDRLRAYNEQFF
TGTGCCAGCAGCTTAGATAGGCTCAGGGCCTACAATGAGCAGTTCTTC
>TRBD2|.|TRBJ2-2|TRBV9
CASSTRTSANTGELFF
TGTGCCAGCAGCACCAGGACTAGCGCGAACACCGGGGAGCTGTTTTTT